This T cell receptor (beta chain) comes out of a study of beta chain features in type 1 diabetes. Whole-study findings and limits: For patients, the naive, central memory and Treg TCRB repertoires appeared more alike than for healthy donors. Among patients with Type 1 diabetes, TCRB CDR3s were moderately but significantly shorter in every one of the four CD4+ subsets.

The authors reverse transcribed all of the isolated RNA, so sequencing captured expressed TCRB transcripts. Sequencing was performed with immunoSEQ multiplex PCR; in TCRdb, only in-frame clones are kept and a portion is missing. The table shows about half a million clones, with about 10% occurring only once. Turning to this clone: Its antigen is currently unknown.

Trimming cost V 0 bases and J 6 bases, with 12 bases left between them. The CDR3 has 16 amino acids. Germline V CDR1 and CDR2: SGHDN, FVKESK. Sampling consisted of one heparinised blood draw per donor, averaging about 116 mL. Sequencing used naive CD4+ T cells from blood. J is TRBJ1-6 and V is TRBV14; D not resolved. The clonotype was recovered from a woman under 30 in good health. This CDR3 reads CASSQDLVGANSPLHF. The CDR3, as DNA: TGTGCCAGCAGCCAAGACCTTGTGGGAGCTAATTCACCCCTCCACTTT.